This T cell receptor beta chain emerged from a study of cytomegalovirus exposure and HLA in healthy donors. The study ran its PCR with 60 Vbeta and 13 Jbeta primers. Clones were sequenced by immunoSEQ multiplex PCR, and TCRdb holds only the in-frame ones, with some missing. This table holds about 120,000 clones, roughly 78% found once. V lost 0 bases and J 6 bases, leaving 14 bases between the germline ends. The CDR3 is 16 residues long. Germline V lookup: CDR1 MGHRA, CDR2 YSYEKL. This clonotype originated in a man under 40 in good health and CMV-seronegative. The chain links TRBV4-1 to TRBJ1-4; D unclear. Sequenced material: PBMCs. As DNA, the CDR3 is TGCGCCAGCAGCCAAGACGAGACCCCACGGGATGAAAAACTGTTTTTT. Translating it yields CASSQDETPRDEKLFF.